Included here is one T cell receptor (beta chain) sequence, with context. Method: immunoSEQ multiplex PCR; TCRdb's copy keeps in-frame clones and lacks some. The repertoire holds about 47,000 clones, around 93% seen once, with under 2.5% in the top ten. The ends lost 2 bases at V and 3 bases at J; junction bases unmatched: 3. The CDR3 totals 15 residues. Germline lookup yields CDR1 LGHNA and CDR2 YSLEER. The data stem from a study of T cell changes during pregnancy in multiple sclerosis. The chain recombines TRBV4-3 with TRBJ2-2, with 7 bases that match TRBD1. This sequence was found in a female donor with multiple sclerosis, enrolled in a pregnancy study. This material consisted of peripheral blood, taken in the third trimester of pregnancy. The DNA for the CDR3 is TGCGCCAGCAGCCAACTCGACAGGGACACCGGGGAGCTGTTTTTT. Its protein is CASSQLDRDTGELFF.